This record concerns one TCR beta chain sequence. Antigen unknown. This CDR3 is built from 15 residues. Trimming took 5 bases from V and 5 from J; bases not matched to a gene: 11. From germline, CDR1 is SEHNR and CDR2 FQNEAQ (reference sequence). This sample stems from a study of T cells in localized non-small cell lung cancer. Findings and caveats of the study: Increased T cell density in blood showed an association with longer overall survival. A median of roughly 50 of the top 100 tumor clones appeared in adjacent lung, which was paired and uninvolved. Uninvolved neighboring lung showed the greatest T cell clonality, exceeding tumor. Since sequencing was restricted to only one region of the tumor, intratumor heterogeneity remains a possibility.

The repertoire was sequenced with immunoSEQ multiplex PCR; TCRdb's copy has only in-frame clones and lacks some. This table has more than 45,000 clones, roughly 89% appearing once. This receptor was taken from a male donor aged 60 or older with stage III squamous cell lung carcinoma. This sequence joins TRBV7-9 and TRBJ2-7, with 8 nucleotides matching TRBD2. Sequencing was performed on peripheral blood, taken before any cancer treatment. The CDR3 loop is CASSPRGSGSNEQYF. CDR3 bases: TGTGCCAGCAGCCCGAGAGGAAGCGGGAGCAACGAGCAGTACTTC.